These T cell receptor beta chains were read from a single sample in a study of vaccination and CD4 T cells after COVID-19. TCRdb called the PCR reads again in MiXCR, with one record for every CDR3 protein. The sample shows more than 6,000 distinct CDR3 sequences, more than 60% of them seen only once. No antigen has been identified for these receptors. The sequences come from cultured CD4+ T cells from blood, collected after SARS-CoV-2 vaccination. These receptor sequences come from a human donor with COVID-19. The CDR3 runs from the conserved cysteine through the conserved F or W. A D gene is named only where the DNA matches it firmly.

J gene,V gene,CDR3 length,D gene,CDR3 protein,CDR3 DNA
TRBJ1-6,TRBV6-5,18,TRBD1,CASSYGSGRGSANSPLHF,TGTGCCAGCAGTTACGGGTCCGGCAGGGGGTCTGCTAATTCACCCCTCCACTTT
TRBJ2-1,TRBV20-1,12,-,CSSGTHGNEQFF,TGCAGCTCAGGGACCCATGGCAATGAGCAGTTCTTC
TRBJ1-5,TRBV11-2,13,-,CASSLGQNQPQHF,TGTGCCAGCAGCTTGGGCCAGAATCAGCCCCAGCATTTT
TRBJ2-5,TRBV12-3/TRBV12-4,13,TRBD2,CASSPGGSGTQYF,TGTGCCAGCAGCCCCGGGGGGTCCGGGACCCAGTACTTC
TRBJ1-1,TRBV12-3/TRBV12-4,13,-,CASSRQPNTEAFF,TGTGCCAGCAGTCGACAGCCGAACACTGAAGCTTTCTTT
TRBJ1-1,TRBV6-1,13,TRBD1,CASKGAGNAEAFF,TGTGCCAGCAAGGGGGCAGGTAACGCTGAAGCTTTCTTT
TRBJ1-2,TRBV7-2,15,-,CASSLWPGTLDGYTF,TGTGCCAGCAGCTTGTGGCCAGGGACTTTGGATGGCTACACCTTC
TRBJ1-1,TRBV27,16,TRBD1,CASSPYRGRVNTEAFF,TGTGCCAGCAGTCCCTACAGGGGGCGCGTGAACACTGAAGCTTTCTTT
TRBJ2-5,TRBV20-1,16,TRBD2,CSAFLLAGALKETQYF,TGCAGTGCTTTCCTTCTAGCGGGGGCCCTCAAAGAGACCCAGTACTTC
TRBJ1-2,TRBV19,13,-,CASSIGGGSGYTF,TGTGCCAGTAGTATAGGTGGGGGCAGCGGCTACACCTTC
TRBJ2-5,TRBV21-1,18,-,CASSPRAGGPWDQETQYF,TGTGCCAGCAGCCCTCGGGCGGGGGGGCCGTGGGATCAAGAGACCCAGTACTTC
TRBJ1-6,TRBV6-1,15,-,CASTLNSVTNSPLHF,TGTGCCAGCACTTTGAACAGCGTAACGAATTCACCCCTCCACTTT
TRBJ1-1,TRBV30,10,-,CAWRRGEAFF,TGTGCCTGGAGACGAGGAGAAGCTTTCTTT
TRBJ1-2,TRBV7-3,14,-,CASSLGGAGYGYTF,TGTGCCAGCAGCTTGGGAGGGGCTGGCTATGGCTACACCTTC
TRBJ1-1,TRBV10-1,18,TRBD1,CASSESKGLQGLNTEAFF,TGCGCCAGCAGTGAGTCGAAGGGGTTACAGGGGTTGAACACTGAAGCTTTCTTT
TRBJ2-3,TRBV20-1,15,-,CSAKKGVTSADTQYF,TGCAGTGCCAAAAAGGGAGTTACGTCGGCAGATACGCAGTATTTT